The next 26 T cell receptor beta chains were all read from a single sample in a study of blood T cell repertoires in COVID-19. The method was immunoSEQ multiplex PCR; TCRdb's version includes in-frame clones alone and lacks a portion of them. This table has about 150,000 clones, over 60% appearing once. Sample: peripheral blood. Every receptor here comes from a woman of 80 years or more with acute or convalescent COVID-19.

V is TRBV4-1 and J is TRBJ2-2; 9 nucleotides line up with TRBD1. The V gene end was trimmed by 0 bases and the J gene end by 7 bases; junction bases not matched to a gene: 6. This CDR3 has 16 residues. CDR1 and CDR2 from the germline V gene are MGHRA and YSYEKL. CDR3: CASSQDNRGLSGELFF. The DNA for the CDR3 is TGCGCCAGCAGCCAAGATAACAGGGGGCTTAGCGGGGAGCTGTTTTTT.

The chain carries TRBV12-3 or TRBV12-4 and TRBJ2-7; a weak D match, TRBD1 (5 bases). This CDR3 is 13 amino acids long. The V and J ends lost 7 bases and 6 bases respectively, with 16 bases between them. CDR3 nucleotides: TGTGCCAGCAACGACCAACAGGCGTCCGAGCAGTACTTC. Translation gives CASNDQQASEQYF.

In DNA form, the CDR3 reads TGTGCCGGGGGCAGTGGAGCGGGCGGGAGCTCCTACAATGAGCAGTTCTTC. Protein sequence: CAGGSGAGGSSYNEQFF. This chain uses TRBV30 with TRBJ2-1; D may be TRBD2 (7 bases). Germline V lookup: CDR1 GTSNPN, CDR2 SVGIG (reference sequence). Trimming took off 8 bases at V and 0 bases at J, with 23 bases between the two ends. This CDR3 comprises 17 residues.

V and J are TRBV7-2 and TRBJ1-1, with 7 bases that match TRBD1. The germline V gene encodes CDR1 SGHTA and CDR2 FQGNSA. This CDR3 has 15 residues. V lost 5 bases and J lost 6; bases outside the gene matches: 12. The CDR3 DNA sequence: TGTGCCAGCAGCATGAGACAGGGTTTAGTTTCTGAAGCTTTCTTT. This sequence encodes CASSMRQGLVSEAFF.

V and J are TRBV9 and TRBJ1-6; 7 nucleotides agree with TRBD1. The J segment lost 6 bases and the V segment lost 4 bases, leaving 4 bases of the junction unmatched. The CDR3 is made up of 14 amino acids. Germline V gene sequence: CDR1 SGDLS, CDR2 YYNGEE. DNA for the CDR3: TGTGCCAGCAGCCTAGGGGGCGTTAATTCACCCCTCCACTTT. It yields the protein CASSLGGVNSPLHF. The full variable domain, completed using reference TRBV9 and TRBJ1-6, is DSGVTQTPKHLITATGQRVTLRCSPRSGDLSVYWYQQSLDQGLQFLIQYYNGEERAKGNILERFSAQQFPDLHSELNLSSLELGDSALYFCASSLGGVNSPLHFGNGTRLTVT.

The gene calls are TRBV28 and TRBJ1-6; 8 nucleotides line up with TRBD1. CDR1 and CDR2 from the germline V gene are MDHEN and SYDVKM. The CDR3 loop spans 15 amino acids. The J segment lost 8 bases and the V segment lost 2 bases, leaving 5 bases of the junction unmatched. CDR3 DNA sequence: TGTGCCAGCAGTTTAGAGGACAGGGCTGATTCACCCCTCCACTTT. It codes for CASSLEDRADSPLHF.

This chain uses TRBV24-1 with TRBJ2-2, with D perhaps TRBD1 (6 bases). CDR1 is KGHDR, CDR2 SFDVKD, per germline. Trimming removed 2 bases at V and 2 bases at J, with 8 bases between. The CDR3 totals 15 residues. The CDR3 is CATSDSGHNTGELFF. The CDR3 nucleotides read TGTGCCACCAGTGATTCGGGACACAACACCGGGGAGCTGTTTTTT.

The chain links TRBV19 to TRBJ2-3; 12 bases are shared with TRBD2. Germline-derived CDR1 and CDR2 are LNHDA and SQIVND (reference sequence). The V and J ends lost 6 bases and 2 bases, in that order; junction bases with no gene match: 6. This CDR3 region has 16 residues. CDR3 bases: TGTGCCAGTAGGCCTACTAGCGGGAGGTTCACAGATACGCAGTATTTT. Amino acids: CASRPTSGRFTDTQYF.

This sequence joins TRBV11-2 and TRBJ2-3; 9 bases are shared with TRBD1. The CDR3 has 16 residues. From germline, CDR1 is SGHAT and CDR2 FQNNGV. V shed 5 bases and J 7 bases; nucleotides not matched to a gene: 13. This chain's CDR3 is CASSQSTGGFFNTQYF. CDR3 DNA: TGTGCCAGCAGCCAGTCAACAGGGGGCTTTTTCAATACGCAGTATTTT.

This clone was counted once. In DNA, the CDR3 is TGTGCCAGCAGCCTAGTAACCTACAATGAGCAGTTCTTC. This encodes CASSLVTYNEQFF. J is TRBJ2-1 and V is TRBV2; unclear D gene. Trimming left V 6 bases short and J 2 bases short, with 8 bases between. CDR1 and CDR2 from the germline V gene are SNHLY and FYNNEI. The CDR3 sequence is 13 residues long.

The chain uses TRBV6-5 and TRBJ2-1; 7 bases align to TRBD1. The germline V gene encodes CDR1 MNHEY and CDR2 SVGAGI. V was clipped by 6 bases and J by 6 bases; unmatched bases: 5. The CDR3 runs to 13 residues. The CDR3 coding sequence is TGTGCCAGCAGCGTAGGGGGCCCCAATGAGCAGTTCTTC. This translates into CASSVGGPNEQFF.

V and J are TRBV21-1 and TRBJ1-2. TRBV21-1 is annotated as a pseudogene. CDR3 length: 15 residues. The CDR3 loop reads CASSKVITDSYGYTF. The CDR3 DNA sequence: TGTGCCAGCAGCAAAGTTATTACGGACTCCTATGGCTACACCTTC.

This clone was counted a single time. V gene TRBV3-1 (or the pseudogene TRBV3-2) combines with J gene TRBJ2-7, with D hard to call. Germline CDR1 LGHDT, CDR2 YNNKEL (reference sequence). The length of the CDR3 is 13 residues. V shed 1 base and J shed 7 bases, with 11 bases lying between them. In DNA form, the CDR3 reads TGTGCCAGCAGCCAAGGAACTCCGTTGGAGCAGTACTTC. Protein sequence: CASSQGTPLEQYF.

This chain joins TRBV6-5 and TRBJ1-5; TRBD1 agrees at 8 bases. In germline, CDR1 is MNHEY, CDR2 SVGAGI. V lost 6 bases, J lost 6 bases, and 7 bases stayed unmatched. There are 14 residues in the CDR3. CDR3 DNA: TGTGCCAGCAGATCAAGGACAGGGTTTCAGCCCCAGCATTTT. Translated: CASRSRTGFQPQHF.

This clone was counted ten times or more. The genes are TRBV19 and TRBJ1-1; 8 nucleotides line up with TRBD1. V gave up 8 bases and J gave up 4 bases; unmatched junction bases: 12. The CDR3 runs 15 residues. Germline V CDR1 and CDR2: LNHDA, SQIVND (reference sequence). The DNA for the CDR3 is TGTGCCAGTCAAGATCCAGGGGGCAGGGGCACTGAAGCTTTCTTT. Encoded protein: CASQDPGGRGTEAFF.

The chain carries TRBV11-2 and TRBJ1-1; D is possibly TRBD1 (5 bases). Looked up from germline, CDR1 is SGHAT and CDR2 is FQNNGV. This CDR3 is built from 14 residues. The ends were cut back, 3 bases at V and 4 bases at J, with 12 bases in the middle. This CDR3 reads CASSFWQGGTEAFF. CDR3 in DNA: TGTGCCAGCAGCTTTTGGCAGGGCGGCACTGAAGCTTTCTTT.

The chain carries TRBV3-1 (or the pseudogene TRBV3-2) and TRBJ2-1; 7 nucleotides match TRBD2. This CDR3 comprises 16 residues. Germline-derived CDR1 and CDR2 are LGHDT and YNNKEL (reference sequence). V trimming: 2 bases; J trimming: 4 bases; junction bases outside the gene matches: 8. CDR3 loop: CASSQSAGVGYNEQFF. The CDR3 DNA reads as TGTGCCAGCAGCCAATCTGCGGGAGTGGGGTACAATGAGCAGTTCTTC.

The chain couples TRBV18 to TRBJ2-7; 8 nucleotides line up with TRBD2. The germline V gene has CDR1 KGHSH and CDR2 LQKENI. V lost 3 bases, J lost 2 bases, and 6 bases stayed unmatched. This CDR3 has 15 residues. As DNA, the CDR3 is TGTGCCAGCTCACCCTCGGGAGCGGGAGCCTACGAGCAGTACTTC. Translation: CASSPSGAGAYEQYF.

This clone was counted a few times. CDR3 in DNA: TGTGCCAGCAGCTTGACAGGGTACTCTAACTATGGCTACACCTTC. It yields the protein CASSLTGYSNYGYTF. The chain joins TRBV5-8 to TRBJ1-2; possible D gene TRBD1, 6 bases. Germline V gives CDR1 SGHTS, CDR2 YDEGEE. CDR3 length equals 15 residues. V dropped 1 base and J dropped 0 bases, with 10 bases sitting between them.

The chain recombines TRBV7-2 with TRBJ2-1, with 11 bases aligning to TRBD2. With 4 bases clipped from V and 7 bases from J, the junction kept 6 bases outside the gene matches. Per germline, CDR1 SGHTA and CDR2 FQGNSA. The CDR3 has 15 amino acids. The CDR3 is CASSSTSGRLNEQFF. CDR3 coding DNA: TGTGCCAGCAGCTCTACTAGCGGGAGATTGAATGAGCAGTTCTTC.

This clone was detected a few times. The V and J genes are TRBV6-1 and TRBJ1-5; possibly TRBD1 for D (6 bases). CDR3 length: 15 residues. Trimming removed 0 bases at V and 7 bases at J, with 13 bases between. The germline V gene encodes CDR1 MNHNS and CDR2 SASEGT. The CDR3 sequence: CASSEAGGGQQPQHF. The CDR3 region has the DNA TGTGCCAGCAGTGAAGCCGGGGGGGGCCAACAGCCCCAGCATTTT.

This chain uses TRBV12-5 with TRBJ2-7, with TRBD1 matching 7 bases. J was trimmed by 4 bases and V by 5 bases; bases with no gene match: 2. The length of the CDR3 is 12 residues. Germline V lookup: CDR1 LGHNT, CDR2 FRNRAP. CDR3 nucleotide sequence: TGTGCTAGTGGTCTGGACAGGTACGAGCAGTACTTC. This encodes CASGLDRYEQYF.

This chain uses TRBV5-1 with TRBJ2-1, with 7 bases fitting TRBD1. The CDR3 loop spans 14 amino acids. With V trimmed by 6 bases and J by 4 bases, 7 bases remained unmatched. Germline V CDR1 and CDR2: SGHRS, YFSETQ. The CDR3 reads CASTGTETYNEQFF. CDR3 sequence (DNA): TGCGCCAGCACTGGGACAGAGACTTACAATGAGCAGTTCTTC. Filled out from reference TRBV5-1 and TRBJ2-1, the complete variable domain reads KAGVTQTPRYLIKTRGQQVTLSCSPISGHRSVSWYQQTPGQGLQFLFEYFSETQRNKGNFPGRFSGRQFSNSRSEMNVSTLELGDSALYLCASTGTETYNEQFFGPGTRLTVL.

The chain combines TRBV5-1 with TRBJ1-1; 11 bases fit TRBD1. This CDR3 is built from 14 residues. V lost 6 bases to trimming and J lost 5 bases; unmatched junction nucleotides: 6. Per germline, CDR1 SGHRS and CDR2 YFSETQ. CDR3 in amino acids: CASNHGTGGTEAFF. The CDR3 DNA is TGCGCCAGCAACCATGGGACAGGGGGGACTGAAGCTTTCTTT.

The chain combines TRBV6-4 with TRBJ1-6; 7 bases map to TRBD1. Per germline, CDR1 MRHNA and CDR2 SNTAGT. The trim removed 4 bases at V and 13 bases at J, leaving 7 bases unmatched. The CDR3 loop spans 13 amino acids. The CDR3 is CASSVDRVGPLHF. The CDR3 DNA follows: TGTGCCAGCAGTGTAGACAGGGTCGGGCCCCTCCACTTT.

The V and J genes are TRBV4-3 and TRBJ2-7; 7 nucleotides agree with TRBD1. There are 14 residues in the CDR3. CDR1 is LGHNA, CDR2 YSLEER, per germline. V was clipped by 5 bases and J by 2 bases; unmatched bases: 6. The CDR3: CASSVRQGPYEQYF. The DNA for the CDR3 is TGCGCCAGCAGCGTCCGACAGGGCCCCTACGAGCAGTACTTC.